The 6 T cell receptor beta chains reported below all come from one sample, sequenced in a study of shared clonotypes between healthy human individuals. Sequenced by immunoSEQ multiplex PCR; TCRdb stores in-frame clones only, minus some. Here the sample spans a few million clones, 90% to 95% being singletons. The specimen sequenced was naive CD4+ T cells from PBMCs. This sample's subset: CD45RA+ positively selected. The receptors derive from a man between 18 and 29 years old in good health. Some clones in this sample may be carry-over from other donors' samples.

This clone appeared a single time. This chain joins TRBV7-2 and TRBJ2-3; TRBD1 agrees at 7 bases. The junction had 10 bases not matched to a gene; V was cut back by 5 bases and J by 2 bases. CDR3 length: 16 amino acids. Germline V CDR1 and CDR2: SGHTA, FQGNSA. CDR3 bases: TGTGCCAGCAGCGATAGGACAGGTTGGGCCACAGATACGCAGTATTTT. This sequence encodes CASSDRTGWATDTQYF.

The V and J genes are TRBV11-2 and TRBJ2-7, with TRBD2 identical over 11 bases. V shed 2 bases, J shed 5 bases, and the junction held 5 bases outside the gene matches. Germline assignment: CDR1 SGHAT and CDR2 FQNNGV. This CDR3 has 15 amino acids. CDR3 in amino acids: CASSLQLAGVDEQYF. CDR3 coding DNA: TGTGCCAGCAGCTTACAACTAGCGGGAGTCGACGAGCAGTACTTC.

V and J are TRBV7-9 and TRBJ2-7; no firm D call. The CDR3 covers 12 residues. V was cut by 3 bases and J by 5 bases, with 8 bases left in between. CDR1 is SEHNR and CDR2 is FQNEAQ in the germline V gene (reference sequence). This CDR3 reads CASSFQTDEQYF. The DNA for the CDR3 is TGTGCCAGCAGCTTCCAGACTGACGAGCAGTACTTC. The full variable domain, rest sourced from reference TRBV7-9 and TRBJ2-7, is DTGVSQNPRHKITKRGQNVTFRCDPISEHNRLYWYRQTLGQGPEFLTYFQNEAQLEKSRLLSDRFSAERPKGSFSTLEIQRTEQGDSAMYLCASSFQTDEQYFGPGTRLTVT.

The V and J genes are TRBV13 and TRBJ1-1; a possible D gene is TRBD1 (6 bases). The CDR3 covers 14 residues. The V gene lost 5 bases and the J gene lost 4 bases, with 14 bases spanning the gap. Germline V gene sequence: CDR1 PRHDT, CDR2 FYEKMQ (reference sequence). In DNA, the CDR3 is TGTGCCAGCAGCCCCACAGGGCGGCCCACTGAAGCTTTCTTT. Translated: CASSPTGRPTEAFF.

This clone was seen a single time. V usage is TRBV27 and J usage is TRBJ2-2; D is perhaps TRBD1 or TRBD2 (5 bases each). V was trimmed by 5 bases and J by 6 bases, leaving 19 bases between them. The CDR3 totals 16 residues. CDR1 MNHEY and CDR2 SMNVEV come from the germline V gene (reference sequence). DNA of the CDR3: TGTGCCAGCAGTCCTCGGGACCGGTCCGGAGCCGGGGAGCTGTTTTTT. This sequence encodes CASSPRDRSGAGELFF.

A word on this clone: The same CDR3 can be traced to other DNA sequences in this sample. This chain connects TRBV5-1 to TRBJ2-5; 8 nucleotides line up with TRBD2. Looked up from germline, CDR1 is SGHRS and CDR2 is YFSETQ. V trimming: 4 bases; J trimming: 2 bases; junction bases outside the gene matches: 4. This CDR3 is 14 amino acids long. As DNA, the CDR3 is TGCGCCAGCAGCGCCACTAGCGGACAAGAGACCCAGTACTTC. This codes for CASSATSGQETQYF.